One TCR beta chain is described in this entry. The CDR3 has 17 residues. Germline-derived CDR1 and CDR2 are WSHSY and SAAADI. V was clipped by 0 bases and J by 5 bases; unmatched bases: 10. The sample belongs to a study of blood T cell repertoires in COVID-19. Study as a whole: Some COVID-19 samples were acute and others convalescent; all came from the United States, Italy and Spain.

Seattle researchers signed up patients amid active infection and tracked them longitudinally. In the authors' methods: Quantification of nucleated cells was approximated via reference gene primer amplification. Clones were read by immunoSEQ multiplex PCR, and TCRdb kept only the in-frame ones, dropping some. D and trimming were read from the DNA, whereas the V and J calls and clone size are those reported in that table. Of 390,000 or so clones in the sample, roughly 90% were seen once. The chain links TRBV10-2 to TRBJ2-7; the match to TRBD2 covers 10 bases. This TCR was sampled from a woman aged 30 to 39 with COVID-19, enrolled during active disease. Sequenced sample: peripheral blood. The CDR3 region is CASSESTGAGGLHEQYF. CDR3 in DNA: TGCGCCAGCAGTGAGTCGACGGGAGCGGGGGGGCTGCACGAGCAGTACTTC.